The 8 T cell receptor beta chains in this list originate from one sample, sequenced in a study of blood T cells in healthy people across ages. The authors ran a second PCR of roughly 6 to 12 cycles using a sample-barcoded 5' primer and a J-beta primer mix. TCRdb reprocessed the 5' RACE reads via MiXCR and lists one record per CDR3 protein. Among hundreds of thousands of distinct CDR3 sequences listed, 55% to 70% were seen once. What was sequenced was blood. The receptors shown here come from a man aged 30 to 39 in good health.

This clonotype was detected many times. The V call is TRBV20-1, the J call TRBJ2-7; the D is unclear. Trimming cost V 3 bases and J 7 bases, with 13 bases left between them. Per the germline V gene, CDR1 is DFQATT and CDR2 is SNEGSKA (reference sequence). CDR3 length: 12 residues. CDR3 sequence (DNA): TGCAGTGCTAGGGACCAAAAGTGGGAGCAGTACTTC. Translated, it gives CSARDQKWEQYF.

The rearrangement uses TRBV20-1 and TRBJ1-1; D gene uncertain. The V end was cut by 5 bases, the J end by 0 bases, with 10 bases between. This CDR3 comprises 13 residues. The V gene's germline CDR1 is DFQATT and CDR2 SNEGSKA (reference sequence). The DNA for the CDR3 is TGCAGTGCTTTTTCGACCATGAACACTGAAGCTTTCTTT. Its translation: CSAFSTMNTEAFF.

Concerning this clonotype: A read error is possible here, since a much larger clone lies one base away. The chain carries TRBV7-2 and TRBJ2-5, with 7 nucleotides matching TRBD2. CDR1 is SGHTA, CDR2 FQGNSA, per germline. The CDR3 runs 13 residues. CDR3 DNA sequence: TGTGCCAGCAGCTTTGGGAGGGAAGAGACCCGGTACTTC. As protein: CASSFGREETRYF.

The J gene is TRBJ2-7, the V gene TRBV7-2; D may be TRBD2 (6 bases). The germline V gene has CDR1 SGHTA and CDR2 FQGNSA. The CDR3 is 15 residues long. The V end lost 1 base, the J end lost 2 bases, and 12 bases lay between the germline ends. CDR3 amino acids: CASSLELAGTYEQYF. The CDR3 DNA is TGTGCCAGCAGCTTAGAACTAGCCGGGACCTACGAGCAGTACTTC.

The rearrangement links TRBV12-3 or TRBV12-4 to TRBJ2-1; 7 bases fit TRBD2. V shed 6 bases and J 9 bases; nucleotides not matched to a gene: 14. The CDR3 spans 15 residues. The CDR3 DNA follows: TGTGCCAGCAGCCCGAAGGGACTATTCTCGGGTGAGCAGTTCTTC. Amino acids: CASSPKGLFSGEQFF.

This chain links TRBV29-1 with TRBJ1-1; a possible D gene is TRBD1 (5 bases). V lost 4 bases and J 0 bases, leaving 12 bases between the germline ends. Per germline, CDR1 SQVTM and CDR2 ANQGSEA. This CDR3 has 14 amino acids. The CDR3 region is CSVAGVQLNTEAFF. The CDR3 DNA reads TGCAGCGTTGCGGGGGTGCAGCTGAACACTGAAGCTTTCTTT.

This clonotype has a single count. The chain is built from TRBV5-4 and TRBJ2-1; 15 bases agree with TRBD2. The CDR3 is 16 amino acids. V lost 0 bases to trimming and J lost 6 bases; unmatched junction nucleotides: 1. Germline V gene data show CDR1 as SGHNT and CDR2 as YYREEE (reference sequence). CDR3 amino acids: CASSLGTSGGGNEQFF. As DNA, the CDR3 is TGTGCCAGCAGCTTGGGGACTAGCGGGGGGGGCAATGAGCAGTTCTTC.

This clonotype was detected a few times. V and J are TRBV2 and TRBJ2-1; D is undetermined. The CDR3 totals 14 residues. Trimming removed 9 bases at V and 0 bases at J, with 12 bases between. The germline V gene has CDR1 SNHLY and CDR2 FYNNEI. The chain's CDR3 is CASRASVSYNEQFF. The CDR3 DNA reads as TGTGCCAGTCGGGCCTCGGTCTCCTACAATGAGCAGTTCTTC.